Below are 17 T cell receptor beta chains sequenced from a single sample in a study of blood T cell repertoires in COVID-19. Repertoires were generated with immunoSEQ multiplex PCR, while TCRdb's copy carries only in-frame clones and drops some. The sample comprises about 350,000 clones, roughly 87% of which are singletons, and approximately 9.3% rests with the top ten. Sequencing used peripheral blood. These receptors all come from a young man with COVID-19, enrolled during active disease.

In regard to this clone: In the same sample, other DNA sequences code for this CDR3. The V gene is TRBV4-3, the J gene TRBJ1-2, with 12 bases aligning to TRBD1. V gave up 3 bases and J gave up 8 bases; unmatched junction bases: 4. This CDR3 is 14 amino acids long. The germline V gene encodes CDR1 LGHNA and CDR2 YSLEER. The chain's CDR3 is CASSQGQGAGGYTF. In DNA form, the CDR3 reads TGCGCCAGCAGCCAGGGACAGGGGGCTGGAGGCTACACCTTC.

This rearrangement joins TRBV7-2 to TRBJ1-2, with a weak D call TRBD1 (5 bases). Germline CDR1 and CDR2: SGHTA and FQGNSA. This CDR3 spans 19 amino acids. With 5 bases removed from V and 6 bases from J, the gap between germline ends came to 31 bases. The CDR3 bases are TGTGCCAGCAGCCAGGGCATAGGCAGGGTCCAACTCCTTACAAATGGCTACACCTTC. Translation: CASSQGIGRVQLLTNGYTF.

This clone was observed a few times. Here the CDR3 reads CASSFRLAGGEETQYF. Here the CDR3 DNA reads TGTGCCAGCAGCTTTCGACTAGCGGGGGGCGAAGAGACCCAGTACTTC. The chain combines TRBV7-9 with TRBJ2-5, with 13 bases identical to TRBD2. Germline CDR1 and CDR2: SEHNR and FQNEAQ (reference sequence). This CDR3 has 16 amino acids. V was pared by 3 bases and J by 3 bases, with 4 bases of the junction left unmatched.

The J gene is TRBJ1-2, the V gene TRBV3-1 (or the pseudogene TRBV3-2), with unresolved D. The CDR3 has 14 amino acids. V lost 0 bases, J lost 8 bases, and 13 bases lay in between. Germline CDR1 and CDR2: LGHDT and YNNKEL (reference sequence). The CDR3 bases are TGTGCCAGCAGCCAAGATACGGGCGGGAGAGGCTACACCTTC. This encodes CASSQDTGGRGYTF.

The chain's CDR3 is CASRKAGASDNEKLFF. DNA for the CDR3: TGTGCCAGCAGAAAGGCAGGGGCCTCGGATAATGAAAAACTGTTTTTT. The V call is TRBV2, the J call TRBJ1-4; perhaps TRBD1 as D (6 bases). The CDR3 loop spans 16 amino acids. Trimming stripped 6 bases from V and 4 bases from J, with 18 bases between. CDR1 and CDR2 from the germline V gene are SNHLY and FYNNEI. Complete variable domain (other parts from reference TRBV2 and TRBJ1-4): EPEVTQTPSHQVTQMGQEVILRCVPISNHLYFYWYRQILGQKVEFLVSFYNNEISEKSEIFDDQFSVERPDGSNFTLKIRSTKLEDSAMYFCASRKAGASDNEKLFFGSGTQLSVL.

The rearrangement links TRBV27 to TRBJ1-6; tentatively, D is TRBD1 (5 bases). This CDR3 spans 15 amino acids. Trimming left V 3 bases short and J 10 bases short, with 16 bases between. Germline V lookup: CDR1 MNHEY, CDR2 SMNVEV (reference sequence). CDR3 sequence reads: CASSFLDTLPSPLHF. CDR3 in DNA: TGTGCCAGCAGTTTCTTGGACACGTTGCCCTCACCCCTCCACTTT.

This clone was seen a handful of times. This CDR3 is also generated by other DNA sequences in the sample. This sequence joins TRBV7-3 and TRBJ2-1; D may be TRBD2 (5 bases). With 5 bases removed from V and 2 bases from J, the gap between germline ends came to 7 bases. This CDR3 contains 13 residues. Germline V gene data show CDR1 as SGHTA and CDR2 as FQGTGA. The chain's CDR3 is CASSPGTYNEQFF. CDR3 in DNA: TGTGCCAGCAGCCCGGGGACCTACAATGAGCAGTTCTTC.

V usage is TRBV11-2 and J usage is TRBJ1-2, with TRBD1 identical over 12 bases. The junction had 11 bases not matched to a gene; V was cut back by 5 bases and J by 7 bases. CDR1 is SGHAT, CDR2 FQNNGV, per germline. This CDR3 has 16 amino acids. CDR3 DNA sequence: TGTGCCAGCAGCATAGGACCGGGACAGGGGGCAGGTGGCTACACCTTC. Protein: CASSIGPGQGAGGYTF.

This chain uses TRBV5-6 with TRBJ2-7; no reliable D call. V dropped 0 bases and J dropped 6 bases, with 13 bases sitting between them. The CDR3 is made up of 14 amino acids. From germline, CDR1 is SGHDT and CDR2 YYEEEE. The chain's CDR3 is CASSLGLLSREQYF. Written as DNA, the CDR3 is TGTGCCAGCAGCTTGGGGTTACTATCTCGCGAGCAGTACTTC.

This chain uses TRBV15 with TRBJ1-2, with TRBD1 matching 10 bases. The CDR3 sequence is 14 residues long. The germline V gene has CDR1 LNHNV and CDR2 YYDKDF (reference sequence). V dropped 5 bases and J dropped 8; count of bases not matched to a gene: 8. CDR3 nucleotides: TGTGCCACCAGCTGGGCGGACAGGGGGAGCGGCTACACCTTC. This codes for CATSWADRGSGYTF.

V is TRBV7-9 and J is TRBJ1-4; 9 bases fit TRBD1. Germline V gene lookup returns CDR1 SEHNR and CDR2 FQNEAQ (reference sequence). V shed 4 bases, J shed 7 bases, and the junction held 4 bases outside the gene matches. The CDR3 spans 14 residues. The CDR3 DNA is TGTGCCAGCAGCTATCCGGGACAGGGTGAAAAACTGTTTTTT. Its protein product is CASSYPGQGEKLFF.

This sequence joins TRBV18 and TRBJ2-1; 10 bases are a match to TRBD1. This CDR3 is built from 18 residues. The junction had 9 bases not matched to a gene; V was cut back by 3 bases and J by 1 base. Germline V gene lookup returns CDR1 KGHSH and CDR2 LQKENI. CDR3 nucleotides: TGTGCCAGCTCACCTACGGGACAGGGGCTACCATCCTACAATGAGCAGTTCTTC. Translating it yields CASSPTGQGLPSYNEQFF.

The chain joins TRBV7-9 to TRBJ1-3, with D perhaps TRBD1 (5 bases). V was clipped by 6 bases and J by 0 bases, with 12 bases between them. This CDR3 comprises 15 residues. Germline V gene lookup returns CDR1 SEHNR and CDR2 FQNEAQ (reference sequence). CDR3 loop: CASSRDLLSGNTIYF. The CDR3 nucleotides are TGTGCCAGCAGTAGGGACTTACTCTCTGGAAACACCATATATTTT.

The V call is TRBV5-1, the J call TRBJ1-4, with D possibly being TRBD1 (6 bases). With 1 base removed from V and 8 bases from J, the gap between germline ends came to 12 bases. The CDR3 loop spans 14 amino acids. CDR1 SGHRS and CDR2 YFSETQ come from the germline V gene. CDR3 sequence (DNA): TGCGCCAGCAGCTTGCGGGGGGCGCAGGAAAAACTGTTTTTT. Its translation is CASSLRGAQEKLFF.

The chain carries TRBV27 and TRBJ2-7; TRBD2 matches at 7 bases. Trimming cost V 3 bases and J 2 bases; bases outside gene matches: 10. Germline V CDR1 and CDR2: MNHEY, SMNVEV (reference sequence). The CDR3 runs to 16 residues. The CDR3 DNA follows: TGTGCCAGCAGTTTGGGGGGGAAGGGGAGCCCCTACGAGCAGTACTTC. Its translation: CASSLGGKGSPYEQYF.

This clone came up many times. The rearrangement links TRBV15 to TRBJ2-1; 9 bases match TRBD1. The germline gives CDR1 LNHNV, CDR2 YYDKDF (reference sequence). The CDR3 has 16 amino acids. Germline trimming cut 0 bases from V and 10 bases from J; bases unmatched to any gene: 10. The CDR3 sequence: CATSRDWGQGKAEQFF. Here the CDR3 DNA reads TGTGCCACCAGCAGAGATTGGGGACAGGGTAAGGCGGAGCAGTTCTTC. The whole variable domain, filled in from reference TRBV15 and TRBJ2-1, reads DAMVIQNPRYQVTQFGKPVTLSCSQTLNHNVMYWYQQKSSQAPKLLFHYYDKDFNNEADTPDNFQSRRPNTSFCFLDIRSPGLGDTAMYLCATSRDWGQGKAEQFFGPGTRLTVL.

This chain links TRBV28 with TRBJ1-2; 7 bases agree with TRBD1. V gave up 4 bases and J gave up 6 bases; unmatched junction bases: 11. The CDR3 totals 15 residues. CDR1 is MDHEN and CDR2 is SYDVKM in the germline V gene. Written as DNA, the CDR3 is TGTGCCAGCAGTTCCCCGACAGGGAAGGAGAATGGCTACACCTTC. Residues: CASSSPTGKENGYTF.